This T cell receptor (beta chain) was found in a study of blood T cell repertoires in COVID-19 (dated by TCRdb to between 2020 and 2021). Describing the broader study: Collaborator samples came from the United States, Italy and Spain and covered acute and convalescent phases of COVID-19. The material from the prospective study consisted of cDNA or gDNA derived from T cells, B-cell-depleted T cells, or PBMCs. Deeply sampled blood TCRbeta repertoires from subjects exposed to, actively infected with, or recovered from COVID-19 were included in the dataset. The repertoires were made available in a free public database intended to serve as a resource for research on the immune response to SARS-CoV-2. The samples were drawn from two sources: the first 160 participants of the ongoing ImmuneRACE study, and over 950 subjects contributed by 6 global collaborators. Sample metadata almost always included a de-identified subject ID, COVID-19 status, age in years and sex. Where available, HLA class I and class II types were taken from metadata supplied by the sample provider and were not determined by assay-based typing.

Of note for this clone: Its antigen specificity is not known. Base qualities are not provided; no much larger clone lies one nucleotide away.

Participants in the prospective study were enrolled through a virtual design, were aged about 18 to 100 years, and lived in about 25 United States geographic areas. In the prospective study, participants were assigned to cohorts based on the clinical history participants reported in a screening survey and a study questionnaire. Recovered participants in ImmuneRACE Cohort 3 were defined by two consecutive negative NP/OP PCR tests, clearance by a healthcare professional, or resolution of symptoms. Mobile phlebotomists in the prospective study collected whole blood, serum and a nasopharyngeal or oropharyngeal swab from every participant. Additional blood draws and questionnaires over an approximately 2-month period could optionally be provided by prospective study participants. Before DNA extraction, blood samples from the prospective study were shipped at room temperature or frozen. What the research found in general, with its limitations: The amount of clinical and demographic metadata varied by source and participant and was provided uncurated.

Between the V and J ends, shortened by 4 bases and 7 bases respectively, the junction contains 7 bases. In the germline V gene, CDR1 corresponds to KGHDR and CDR2 to SFDVKD. The CDR3 sequence holds 12 residues, the cysteine and phenylalanine included. Only the CDR3 DNA stays, 36 bases, in frame from base 1. TCRbeta CDR3 regions were amplified from genomic DNA by means of the immunoSEQ Assay, a bias-controlled multiplex PCR. Concerning the study's data processing: Within the assay, amplification of reference gene primers was used to estimate how many nucleated cells each sample contained. Sequence reads were collapsed and filtered to measure the absolute abundance of every unique TCRbeta CDR3 rearrangement. For each sample, productive Simpson clonality was calculated by taking the square root of Simpson's diversity index across productive rearrangements. This immuneACCESS table, as held by TCRdb, lists in-frame sequences with V and J called but not all clones. Of the missing ones, under half trace to an unresolved V gene in checked studies; the others have no known cause. V, J and clone size are taken as reported in that table, and D and trimming were inferred from the DNA itself. The sample includes nearly 250,000 clones, with roughly 83% observed a single time. The top ten clones comprise 2% to 2.5% of the sample.

This TCR was sampled from a woman aged 45-65 years who had recovered from COVID-19. The material sequenced was PBMCs or T cells enriched from blood (not recorded which). The chain links TRBV24-1 with TRBJ1-5; no D segment can be confidently identified. The bases are TGTGCCACCAGTGACAGTTCGCAGCCCCAGCATTTT. Its amino acids are CATSDSSQPQHF.